The sequence of this T cell receptor (beta chain) was determined in a study of blood T cell repertoires in COVID-19. CDR3 length: 14 amino acids. Germline CDR1 SGHNT, CDR2 YYREEE (reference sequence). The ends were cut back, 4 bases at V and 0 bases at J, with 8 bases in the middle. Authors' processing steps: The assay estimated nucleated cells by amplifying reference gene primers. Sequencing used immunoSEQ multiplex PCR; TCRdb keeps in-frame clones, though not all of them. V, J and clone size are taken as reported in that table, and D and trimming were inferred from the DNA itself. The repertoire has roughly 200,000 clones, around 84% of them found once; the top ten carry 3%.

The source is a man between 60 and 75 years old with acute or convalescent COVID-19. This sequence joins TRBV5-4 and TRBJ1-3; weak D call: TRBD1 (6 bases). Material for sequencing was peripheral blood. CDR3 amino acids: CASSRQDSGNTIYF. CDR3 DNA sequence: TGTGCCAGCAGCCGACAGGACTCTGGAAACACCATATATTTT. The whole variable domain, remainder taken from reference TRBV5-4 and TRBJ1-3, is ETGVTQSPTHLIKTRGQQVTLRCSSQSGHNTVSWYQQALGQGPQFIFQYYREEENGRGNFPPRFSGLQFPNYSSELNVNALELDDSALYLCASSRQDSGNTIYFGEGSWLTVV.